The 9 T cell receptor beta chains in this list originate from one sample, sequenced in a study of cytomegalovirus exposure and HLA in healthy donors. Libraries were prepared by immunoSEQ multiplex PCR; TCRdb keeps only in-frame clonotypes and omits some of them. This repertoire shows about 98,000 clones, more than 85% found once; its top ten account for approximately 6.3%. What was sequenced was PBMCs. The receptor source for this set is a man aged 18 to 30 in good health and CMV-seropositive.

The rearrangement links TRBV9 to TRBJ2-5, with no clear D. Trimming took 0 bases from V and 1 from J, leaving 4 bases between them. The CDR3 is made up of 13 amino acids. Germline V gene sequence: CDR1 SGDLS, CDR2 YYNGEE. CDR3 in amino acids: CASSVAVQETQYF. The CDR3 coding sequence is TGTGCCAGCAGCGTAGCGGTCCAAGAGACCCAGTACTTC.

This clone was seen once. The chain links TRBV7-9 to TRBJ1-2; D gene uncertain. The CDR3 extends over 13 amino acids. The germline V and J ends were trimmed by 5 bases and 14 bases, with 21 bases remaining between them. CDR1 is SEHNR, CDR2 FQNEAQ, per germline (reference sequence). The CDR3 DNA reads TGTGCCAGCAGCCGTTCCGGAACTAGCGCTGAAACCTTC. This translates into CASSRSGTSAETF.

This sequence joins TRBV7-3 and TRBJ2-2, with TRBD2 as a possible D gene (7 bases). The germline gives CDR1 SGHTA, CDR2 FQGTGA. The CDR3 has 16 residues. V was shortened by 4 bases and J by 7 bases, with 19 bases between the two germline ends. CDR3 bases: TGTGCCAGCAGCTACGCCGGGGGGCGCCGGGGCGGGGAGCTGTTTTTT. Protein sequence: CASSYAGGRRGGELFF.

The chain links TRBV11-3 to TRBJ2-7, with 11 bases that match TRBD1. The length of the CDR3 is 14 residues. Trimming took 5 bases from V and 4 from J; bases not matched to a gene: 4. Germline values: CDR1 SGHNT, CDR2 YENEEA. The CDR3 DNA follows: TGTGCCAGCAGCCCGGACAGGGGGCAATACGAGCAGTACTTC. Its protein product is CASSPDRGQYEQYF.

This chain joins TRBV9 and TRBJ2-3; 8 positions match TRBD2. The CDR3 runs to 14 residues. Trimming took 6 bases from V and 3 from J; bases not matched to a gene: 6. Germline V gene lookup returns CDR1 SGDLS and CDR2 YYNGEE. The DNA for the CDR3 is TGTGCCAGCAACGGGGGGGCTATGACAGATACGCAGTATTTT. It specifies CASNGGAMTDTQYF.

This chain links TRBV9 with TRBJ2-3; TRBD2 matches at 8 bases. With V trimmed by 0 bases and J by 1 base, 7 bases remained unmatched. Germline-derived CDR1 and CDR2 are SGDLS and YYNGEE. The CDR3 spans 17 residues. Here the CDR3 DNA reads TGTGCCAGCAGCGTAGCTCCTGCGGGGGGCGGCACAGATACGCAGTATTTT. Amino acid sequence: CASSVAPAGGGTDTQYF.

The J gene is TRBJ2-1, the V gene TRBV10-3, with a tentative D call TRBD2 (5 bases). The V gene's germline CDR1 is ENHRY and CDR2 SYGVKD. There are 14 residues in the CDR3. V gave up 0 bases and J gave up 8 bases, with 11 bases separating them. The CDR3 DNA follows: TGTGCCATCAGTGAGTCATCGGGGAAGGATGAGCAGTTCTTC. Its protein is CAISESSGKDEQFF.

The gene calls are TRBV7-7 and TRBJ2-1, with a possible D match to TRBD2 (7 bases). The CDR3 totals 15 residues. The ends were cut back, 0 bases at V and 4 bases at J, with 10 bases in the middle. Germline loops: CDR1 SSHAT, CDR2 FNYEAQ (reference sequence). The CDR3 here is CASSLAGGHYNEQFF. The CDR3 nucleotides are TGTGCCAGCAGCTTAGCGGGGGGGCATTACAATGAGCAGTTCTTC.

The chain carries TRBV9 and TRBJ2-4, with 9 positions matching TRBD2. V gave up 0 bases and J gave up 5 bases; unmatched junction bases: 12. This CDR3 is built from 18 residues. The germline V gene encodes CDR1 SGDLS and CDR2 YYNGEE. CDR3 sequence reads: CASSVAAGASGIENIQYF. The CDR3 bases are TGTGCCAGCAGCGTAGCCGCTGGAGCTAGCGGGATAGAAAACATTCAGTACTTC.